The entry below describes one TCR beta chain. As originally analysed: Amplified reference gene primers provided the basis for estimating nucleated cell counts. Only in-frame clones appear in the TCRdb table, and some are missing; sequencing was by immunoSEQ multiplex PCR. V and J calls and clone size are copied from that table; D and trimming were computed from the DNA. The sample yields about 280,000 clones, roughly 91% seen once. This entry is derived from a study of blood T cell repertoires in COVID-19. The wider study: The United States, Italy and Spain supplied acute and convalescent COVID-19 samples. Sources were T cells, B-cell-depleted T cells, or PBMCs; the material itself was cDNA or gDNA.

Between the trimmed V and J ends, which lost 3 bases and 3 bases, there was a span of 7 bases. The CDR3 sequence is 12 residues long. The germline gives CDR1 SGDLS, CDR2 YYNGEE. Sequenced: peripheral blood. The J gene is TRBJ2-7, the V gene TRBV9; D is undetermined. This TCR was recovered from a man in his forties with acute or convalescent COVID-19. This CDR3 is CASSADFYEQYF. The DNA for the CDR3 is TGTGCCAGCAGCGCTGACTTCTACGAGCAGTACTTC.